Following are 19 T cell receptor beta chains from one sample sequenced in a study of spatial heterogeneity in lung cancer. TCRdb independently ran MiXCR on the 5' RACE reads; one entry per CDR3 protein. The table lists about 36,000 distinct CDR3 sequences, approximately 8% of them singletons. The time point denotes: blood at routine non-recurrence follow-up after resection. Sample: PBMCs, taken at follow-up. The receptors were sampled from a male donor with early-stage non-small cell lung cancer.

The rearrangement uses TRBV5-1 and TRBJ1-2; perhaps TRBD1 as D (6 bases). Germline CDR1 and CDR2: SGHRS and YFSETQ. The CDR3 sequence is 15 residues long. The V gene lost 5 bases and the J gene lost 6 bases, with 20 bases spanning the gap. CDR3 DNA sequence: TGCGCCAGCAGGCCCGCCCCAGGGGTTGAAAATGGCTACACCTTC. Translating it yields CASRPAPGVENGYTF.

This clonotype was seen many times. This sequence joins TRBV29-1 and TRBJ1-2; a weak D match, TRBD1 (6 bases). Trimming pared 3 bases from V and 8 bases from J, leaving 10 bases between. The CDR3 sequence is 11 residues long. Germline-derived CDR1 and CDR2 are SQVTM and ANQGSEA. CDR3 residues: CSVDQGNGYTF. The CDR3 DNA is TGCAGCGTTGACCAGGGGAACGGCTACACCTTC.

This clonotype was seen at least ten times. CDR3 region: CASSLAPTGALEGYTF. CDR3 nucleotides: TGTGCCAGCAGCTTAGCCCCGACAGGCGCCCTAGAGGGCTACACCTTC. The genes are TRBV7-2 and TRBJ1-2; D may be TRBD1 (6 bases). Between the trimmed V and J ends, which lost 0 bases and 8 bases, there was a span of 19 bases. Germline lookup yields CDR1 SGHTA and CDR2 FQGNSA. This CDR3 is 16 amino acids long.

Many counts were recorded for this clonotype. V and J are TRBV20-1 and TRBJ1-2; D is possibly TRBD1 (5 bases). This CDR3 contains 13 residues. Deletions cut 5 bases from V and 8 bases from J, with 18 bases between. Per the germline V gene, CDR1 is DFQATT and CDR2 is SNEGSKA (reference sequence). The CDR3 DNA is TGCAGTGCTCCTGATTGGGGGGGTCACGGCTACACCTTC. Its translation is CSAPDWGGHGYTF.

This clonotype was detected a few times. CDR3 DNA: TGTGCCAGCAGTCAGGGGGCTGCGATTGTAAGCAATCAGCCCCAGCATTTT. Its protein is CASSQGAAIVSNQPQHF. The chain carries TRBV4-2 and TRBJ1-5; 8 nucleotides agree with TRBD1. CDR1 is LGHNA and CDR2 is YNFKEQ in the germline V gene. This CDR3 is 17 amino acids long. With 6 bases clipped from V and 1 base from J, the junction kept 11 bases outside the gene matches.

This clonotype appeared a few times. CDR3 loop: CASSLGVLGGSTDTQYF. Here the CDR3 DNA reads TGTGCCAGCAGCTTGGGCGTCTTAGGGGGGAGCACAGATACGCAGTATTTT. The rearrangement joins TRBV11-2 to TRBJ2-3; D is perhaps TRBD1 or TRBD2 (6 bases each). Trimming took 3 bases from V and 0 from J, leaving 16 bases between them. From germline, CDR1 is SGHAT and CDR2 FQNNGV. This CDR3 contains 17 residues.

Note on this clonotype: A much larger clone differs by one base, so this may be a read error. This sequence joins TRBV6-1 and TRBJ2-3, with TRBD1 matching 9 bases. CDR3 length equals 14 residues. Germline values: CDR1 MNHNS, CDR2 SASEGT. The DNA for the CDR3 is TGTGTCAGCAGTGAGACAGGGGGTCCAGATACGCAGTATTTT. Amino acids: CVSSETGGPDTQYF.

At least ten counts were recorded for this clonotype. The chain is built from TRBV15 and TRBJ2-6; a possible D gene is TRBD2 (5 bases). The V end was cut by 0 bases, the J end by 3 bases, with 9 bases between. The CDR3 runs to 16 residues. The germline gives CDR1 LNHNV, CDR2 YYDKDF (reference sequence). The CDR3 sequence: CATSRDWAGGANVLTF. Written as DNA, the CDR3 is TGTGCCACCAGCAGAGATTGGGCGGGTGGGGCCAACGTCCTGACTTTC. The full variable domain, completed using reference TRBV15 and TRBJ2-6, is DAMVIQNPRYQVTQFGKPVTLSCSQTLNHNVMYWYQQKSSQAPKLLFHYYDKDFNNEADTPDNFQSRRPNTSFCFLDIRSPGLGDTAMYLCATSRDWAGGANVLTFGAGSRLTVL.

The chain has TRBV4-2 and TRBJ2-7; D gene ambiguous. CDR1 LGHNA and CDR2 YNFKEQ come from the germline V gene. This CDR3 contains 15 residues. V was trimmed by 1 base and J by 1 base, leaving 11 bases between them. The CDR3 protein is CASSQGWQESYEQYF. The CDR3 nucleotides are TGTGCCAGCAGCCAAGGGTGGCAGGAGTCCTACGAGCAGTACTTC.

This clonotype came up many times. The chain couples TRBV5-1 to TRBJ1-1; TRBD1 is a possible D gene (6 bases). The CDR3 is 16 residues long. V lost 4 bases, J lost 0 bases, and 16 bases lay in between. Germline V CDR1 and CDR2: SGHRS, YFSETQ. CDR3 sequence (DNA): TGCGCCAGCAGCGCTCCGGGACAAAACATGAACACTGAAGCTTTCTTT. Translated: CASSAPGQNMNTEAFF. Drawing the rest from reference TRBV5-1 and TRBJ1-1, the complete variable domain is KAGVTQTPRYLIKTRGQQVTLSCSPISGHRSVSWYQQTPGQGLQFLFEYFSETQRNKGNFPGRFSGRQFSNSRSEMNVSTLELGDSALYLCASSAPGQNMNTEAFFGQGTRLTVV.

V gene TRBV5-4 combines with J gene TRBJ2-3, with D perhaps assigned TRBD1 or TRBD2 (7 bases each). The germline gives CDR1 SGHNT, CDR2 YYREEE (reference sequence). Between the trimmed V and J ends, which lost 2 bases and 4 bases, there was a span of 17 bases. This CDR3 region has 16 residues. The CDR3 sequence is CASSFNRQGGADTQYF. The DNA for the CDR3 is TGTGCCAGCAGCTTTAACCGACAGGGAGGGGCAGATACGCAGTATTTT. Supplemented by reference TRBV5-4 and TRBJ2-3, the full variable domain reads ETGVTQSPTHLIKTRGQQVTLRCSSQSGHNTVSWYQQALGQGPQFIFQYYREEENGRGNFPPRFSGLQFPNYSSELNVNALELDDSALYLCASSFNRQGGADTQYFGPGTRLTVL.

The rearrangement uses TRBV5-1 and TRBJ1-1; TRBD1 aligns across 8 bases. Germline V lookup: CDR1 SGHRS, CDR2 YFSETQ. The CDR3 runs to 14 residues. Losses at the gene ends were 5 bases for V and 1 base for J; bases not matched to a gene: 4. CDR3 amino acids: CASSVGTGNTEAFF. The CDR3 nucleotides are TGCGCCAGCAGTGTTGGGACAGGGAACACTGAAGCTTTCTTT.

In its sample, this clonotype was seen many times. The chain joins TRBV2 to TRBJ2-4; D unresolved. Trimming took off 7 bases at V and 0 bases at J, with 10 bases between the two ends. This CDR3 spans 14 amino acids. The germline CDR1 and CDR2 sequences are SNHLY and FYNNEI. CDR3 loop: CASKNSLAKNIQYF. The CDR3 DNA sequence: TGTGCCAGCAAAAACAGTCTAGCCAAAAACATTCAGTACTTC.

On this clonotype itself: An end of the junction does not agree with germline; a read error may underlie this. The genes are TRBV6-1 and TRBJ2-3; D ambiguous. The CDR3 loop spans 16 amino acids. Germline-derived CDR1 and CDR2 are MNHNS and SASEGT. CDR3 amino acids: CASSELPYKSTDTRYF. Here the CDR3 DNA reads TGTGCCAGCAGTGAACTCCCGTATAAGTCCACAGATACGCGGTATTTT.

The table lists this clonotype with many counts. This chain connects TRBV5-1 to TRBJ1-4; maybe TRBD1 (6 bases). Germline values: CDR1 SGHRS, CDR2 YFSETQ. This CDR3 has 14 amino acids. V lost 4 bases, J lost 6 bases, and 13 bases lay in between. The CDR3 is CASSPGHQDEKLFF. The CDR3 DNA sequence: TGCGCCAGCAGCCCGGGACACCAAGATGAAAAACTGTTTTTT. Full variable domain (outside the CDR3, taken from reference TRBV5-1 and TRBJ1-4): KAGVTQTPRYLIKTRGQQVTLSCSPISGHRSVSWYQQTPGQGLQFLFEYFSETQRNKGNFPGRFSGRQFSNSRSEMNVSTLELGDSALYLCASSPGHQDEKLFFGSGTQLSVL.

This clonotype has ten or more counts. One end of the junction is discordant with germline, which a read error may explain. The chain links TRBV7-7 to TRBJ2-3; D is uncertain. Germline loops: CDR1 SSHAT, CDR2 FNYEAQ (reference sequence). The length of the CDR3 is 14 residues. Here the CDR3 DNA reads TGTGCTAGCAGCTTAAGGCCCAGCACAGATACGCAGTATTTT. Translating gives CASSLRPSTDTQYF.

The sample holds many counts of this clonotype. CDR3 sequence reads: CATSDSGGATDEQFF. The DNA for the CDR3 is TGTGCCACCAGTGATAGCGGGGGGGCGACCGATGAGCAGTTCTTC. V usage is TRBV24-1 and J usage is TRBJ2-1, with 10 positions matching TRBD2. V trimming: 3 bases; J trimming: 8 bases; junction bases outside the gene matches: 6. The germline V gene encodes CDR1 KGHDR and CDR2 SFDVKD. The CDR3 is made up of 15 amino acids.

The chain combines TRBV18 with TRBJ1-3, with 11 bases aligning to TRBD1. The V gene end was trimmed by 0 bases and the J gene end by 2 bases; junction bases not matched to a gene: 6. Per the germline V gene, CDR1 is KGHSH and CDR2 is LQKENI. The CDR3 has 18 amino acids. The CDR3 DNA follows: TGTGCCAGCTCACCACCGTCCACGGGACAGGGGGCTGGAAACACCATATATTTT. It encodes CASSPPSTGQGAGNTIYF.

This clonotype showed up many times. V usage is TRBV6-5 and J usage is TRBJ2-5; possibly TRBD1 for D (5 bases). Germline V CDR1 and CDR2: MNHEY, SVGAGI. Trimming removed 2 bases at V and 5 bases at J, with 18 bases between. This CDR3 region has 16 residues. For the CDR3, the DNA is TGTGCCAGCAGTTACGTTGCAGGGCAGCTAGGGGAGACCCAGTACTTC. It specifies CASSYVAGQLGETQYF.